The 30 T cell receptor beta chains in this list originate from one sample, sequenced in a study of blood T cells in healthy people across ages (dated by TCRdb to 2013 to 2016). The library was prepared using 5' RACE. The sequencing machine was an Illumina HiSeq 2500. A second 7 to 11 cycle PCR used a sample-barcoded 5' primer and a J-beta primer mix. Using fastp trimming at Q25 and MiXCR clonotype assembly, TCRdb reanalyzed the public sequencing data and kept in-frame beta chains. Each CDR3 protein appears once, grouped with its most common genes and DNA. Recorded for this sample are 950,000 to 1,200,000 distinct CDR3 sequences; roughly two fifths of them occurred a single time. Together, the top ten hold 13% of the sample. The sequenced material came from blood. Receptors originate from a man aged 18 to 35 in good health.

The CDR3 sequence: CASSPTTGEKTSGANVLTF. The CDR3 coding sequence is TGTGCCAGCAGCCCCACGACAGGCGAAAAAACCTCTGGGGCCAACGTCCTGACTTTC. This chain joins TRBV4-2 and TRBJ2-6, with a possible D match to TRBD1 (6 bases). This CDR3 has 19 amino acids. Trimming removed 4 bases from V and 0 bases from J, with 19 bases in between. CDR1 is LGHNA and CDR2 is YNFKEQ in the germline V gene.

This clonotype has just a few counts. In DNA, the CDR3 is TGTGCCAGCAGCGACCCCAGACAGGGAGCAAACATTCAGTACTTC. The encoded protein is CASSDPRQGANIQYF. The chain has TRBV9 and TRBJ2-4; TRBD1 aligns across 7 bases. The J segment lost 6 bases and the V segment lost 3 bases, leaving 9 bases of the junction unmatched. This CDR3 has 15 residues. Germline assignment: CDR1 SGDLS and CDR2 YYNGEE.

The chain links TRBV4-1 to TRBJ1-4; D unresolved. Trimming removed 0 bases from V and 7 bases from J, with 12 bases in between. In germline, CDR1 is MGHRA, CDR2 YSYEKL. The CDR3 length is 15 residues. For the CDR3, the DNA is TGCGCCAGCAGCCAAGATCCGGGTATAAGTGAAAAACTGTTTTTT. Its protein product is CASSQDPGISEKLFF.

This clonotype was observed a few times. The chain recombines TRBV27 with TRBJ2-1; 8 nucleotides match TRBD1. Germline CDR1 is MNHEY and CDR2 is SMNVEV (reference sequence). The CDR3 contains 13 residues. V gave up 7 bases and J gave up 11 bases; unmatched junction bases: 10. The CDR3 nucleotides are TGTGCCAGCACCGCCGGGACAGGTCTTAAGCAGTTCTTC. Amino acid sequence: CASTAGTGLKQFF.

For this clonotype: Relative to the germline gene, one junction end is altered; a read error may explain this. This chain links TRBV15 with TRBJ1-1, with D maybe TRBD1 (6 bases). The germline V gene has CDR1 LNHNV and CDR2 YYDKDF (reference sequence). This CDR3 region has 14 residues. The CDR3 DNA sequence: TGTGCCACCAGCGCCGTAGGGGGTAGCACTGAAGCTTTATTT. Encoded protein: CATSAVGGSTEALF.

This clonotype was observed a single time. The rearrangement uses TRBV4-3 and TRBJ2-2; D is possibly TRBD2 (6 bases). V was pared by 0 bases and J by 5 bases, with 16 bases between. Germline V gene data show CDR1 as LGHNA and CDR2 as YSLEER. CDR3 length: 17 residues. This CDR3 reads CASSQDRGAGPTGELFF. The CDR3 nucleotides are TGCGCCAGCAGCCAAGATAGAGGTGCGGGACCAACCGGGGAGCTGTTTTTT.

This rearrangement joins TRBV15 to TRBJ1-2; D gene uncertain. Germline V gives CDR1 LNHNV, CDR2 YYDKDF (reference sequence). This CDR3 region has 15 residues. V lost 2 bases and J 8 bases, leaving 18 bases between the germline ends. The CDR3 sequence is CATSRSLADSGGYTF. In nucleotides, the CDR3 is TGTGCCACCAGCAGATCTCTCGCGGATAGTGGGGGCTACACCTTC.

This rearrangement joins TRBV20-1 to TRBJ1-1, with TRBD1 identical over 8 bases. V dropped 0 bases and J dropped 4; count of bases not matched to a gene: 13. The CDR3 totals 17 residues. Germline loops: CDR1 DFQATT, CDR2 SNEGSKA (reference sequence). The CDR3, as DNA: TGCAGTGCTAGAGAGGCAGGGGGCATAAGGGACGGCACTGAAGCTTTCTTT. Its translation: CSAREAGGIRDGTEAFF.

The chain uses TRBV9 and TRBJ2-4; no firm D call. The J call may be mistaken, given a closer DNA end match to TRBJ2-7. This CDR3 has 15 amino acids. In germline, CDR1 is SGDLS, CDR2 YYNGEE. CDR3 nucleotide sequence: TGTGCCCAACAACCAGCCCCAAACACCAACTACGAGCAGTACTTC. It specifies CAQQPAPNTNYEQYF.

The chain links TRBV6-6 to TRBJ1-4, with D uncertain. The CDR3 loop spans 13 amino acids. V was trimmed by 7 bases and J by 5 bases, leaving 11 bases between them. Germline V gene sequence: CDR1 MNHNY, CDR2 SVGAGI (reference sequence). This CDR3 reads CASKWGNNEKLFF. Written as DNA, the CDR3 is TGTGCCAGCAAATGGGGAAACAATGAAAAACTGTTTTTT.

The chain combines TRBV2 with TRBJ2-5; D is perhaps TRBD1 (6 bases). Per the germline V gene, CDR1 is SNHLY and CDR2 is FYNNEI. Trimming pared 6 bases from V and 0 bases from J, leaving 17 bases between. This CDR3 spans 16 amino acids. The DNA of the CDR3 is TGTGCCAGCAGGGGATACGAGGGGGTACACCAAGAGACCCAGTACTTC. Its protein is CASRGYEGVHQETQYF.

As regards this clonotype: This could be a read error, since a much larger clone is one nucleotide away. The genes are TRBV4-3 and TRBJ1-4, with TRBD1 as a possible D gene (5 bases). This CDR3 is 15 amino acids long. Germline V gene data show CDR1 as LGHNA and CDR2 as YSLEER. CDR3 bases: TGCGCCCGCAGCCAAGATGGGGGATCTAATGAAAAACTGTTTTTT. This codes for CARSQDGGSNEKLFF.

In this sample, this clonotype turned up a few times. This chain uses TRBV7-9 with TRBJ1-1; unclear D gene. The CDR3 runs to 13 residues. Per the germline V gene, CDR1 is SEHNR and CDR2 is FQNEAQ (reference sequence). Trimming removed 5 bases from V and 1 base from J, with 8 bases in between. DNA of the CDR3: TGTGCCAGCAGCCCGCGGACGAACACTGAAGCTTTCTTT. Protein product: CASSPRTNTEAFF.

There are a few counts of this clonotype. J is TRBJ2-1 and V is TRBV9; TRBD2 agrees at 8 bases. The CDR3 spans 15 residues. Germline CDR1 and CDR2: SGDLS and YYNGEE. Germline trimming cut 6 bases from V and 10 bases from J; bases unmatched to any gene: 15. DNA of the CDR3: TGTGCCAGCAATAGCGGGGCAGGGTTGGTGGTGGAGCAGTTCTTC. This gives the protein CASNSGAGLVVEQFF.

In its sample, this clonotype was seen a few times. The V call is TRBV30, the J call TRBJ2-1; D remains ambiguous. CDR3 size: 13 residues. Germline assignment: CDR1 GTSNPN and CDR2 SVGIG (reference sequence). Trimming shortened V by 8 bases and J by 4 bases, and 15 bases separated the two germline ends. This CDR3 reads CARRDGNYNEQFF. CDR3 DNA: TGTGCCCGACGCGACGGAAATTACAATGAGCAGTTCTTC.

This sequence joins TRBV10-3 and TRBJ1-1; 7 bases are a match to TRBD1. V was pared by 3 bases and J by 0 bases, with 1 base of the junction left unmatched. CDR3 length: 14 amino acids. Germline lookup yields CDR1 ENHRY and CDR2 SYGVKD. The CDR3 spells CAISEGQVNTEAFF. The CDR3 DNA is TGTGCCATCAGTGAAGGACAGGTGAACACTGAAGCTTTCTTT.

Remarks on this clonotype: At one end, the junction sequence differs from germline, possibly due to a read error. The CDR3 spells CACSAFQETQYF. In nucleotides, the CDR3 is TGTGCCTGCAGCGCTTTCCAAGAGACCCAGTACTTC. The chain links TRBV9 to TRBJ2-5, with D unclear. From germline, CDR1 is SGDLS and CDR2 YYNGEE. CDR3 length: 12 amino acids.

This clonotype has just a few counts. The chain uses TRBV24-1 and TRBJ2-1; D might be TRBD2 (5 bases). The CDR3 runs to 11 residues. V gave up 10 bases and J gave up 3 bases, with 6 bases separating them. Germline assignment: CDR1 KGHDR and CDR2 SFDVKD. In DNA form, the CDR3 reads TGTGCCACGGGGAGCTACAATGAGCAGTTCTTC. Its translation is CATGSYNEQFF.

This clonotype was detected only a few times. The CDR3 DNA sequence: TGTGCCAGCAGCTACCCTTCTGGGAACACAGATACGCAGTATTTT. Encoded protein: CASSYPSGNTDTQYF. This chain joins TRBV9 and TRBJ2-3; no clear D gene. Germline CDR1 SGDLS, CDR2 YYNGEE. The V end was cut by 4 bases, the J end by 2 bases, with 14 bases between. The length of the CDR3 is 15 residues.

CDR3 residues: CASSLSDSRIRYATNEKLFF. The CDR3 DNA is TGCGCCAGCTCTCTCTCGGACAGCCGCATCCGCTACGCAACTAATGAAAAACTGTTTTTT. The chain has TRBV5-1 and TRBJ1-4; perhaps TRBD1 as D (6 bases). The CDR3 has 20 residues. The V gene lost 7 bases and the J gene lost 0 bases, with 28 bases spanning the gap. Germline CDR1 reads SGHRS; CDR2 reads YFSETQ.

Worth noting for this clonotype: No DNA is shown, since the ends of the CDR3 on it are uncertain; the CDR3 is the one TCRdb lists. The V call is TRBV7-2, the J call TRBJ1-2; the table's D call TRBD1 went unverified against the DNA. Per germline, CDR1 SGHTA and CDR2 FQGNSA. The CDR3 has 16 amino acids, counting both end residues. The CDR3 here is CASSPCFGQGARGHTF.

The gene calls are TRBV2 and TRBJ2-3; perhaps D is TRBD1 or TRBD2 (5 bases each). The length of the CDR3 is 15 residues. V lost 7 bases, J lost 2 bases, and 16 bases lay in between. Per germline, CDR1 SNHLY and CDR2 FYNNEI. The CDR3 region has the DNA TGTGCCAGCACGGGACCCCATACAACCACAGATACGCAGTATTTT. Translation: CASTGPHTTTDTQYF. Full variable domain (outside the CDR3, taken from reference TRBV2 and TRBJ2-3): EPEVTQTPSHQVTQMGQEVILRCVPISNHLYFYWYRQILGQKVEFLVSFYNNEISEKSEIFDDQFSVERPDGSNFTLKIRSTKLEDSAMYFCASTGPHTTTDTQYFGPGTRLTVL.

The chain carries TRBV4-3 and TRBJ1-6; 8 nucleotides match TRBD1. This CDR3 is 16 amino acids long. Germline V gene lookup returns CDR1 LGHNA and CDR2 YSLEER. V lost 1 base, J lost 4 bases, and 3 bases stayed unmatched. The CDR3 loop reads CASSQGDRGYNSPLHF. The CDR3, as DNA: TGCGCCAGCAGCCAAGGAGACAGGGGATATAATTCACCCCTCCACTTT.

This CDR3 reads CASRQARLVGNEQFF. The CDR3 DNA sequence: TGTGCCAGCAGACAAGCACGACTAGTAGGGAATGAGCAGTTCTTC. The chain has TRBV6-5 and TRBJ2-1, with D maybe TRBD2 (6 bases). The V end was cut by 6 bases, the J end by 7 bases, with 19 bases between. Germline CDR1 is MNHEY and CDR2 is SVGAGI. The CDR3 loop spans 15 amino acids.

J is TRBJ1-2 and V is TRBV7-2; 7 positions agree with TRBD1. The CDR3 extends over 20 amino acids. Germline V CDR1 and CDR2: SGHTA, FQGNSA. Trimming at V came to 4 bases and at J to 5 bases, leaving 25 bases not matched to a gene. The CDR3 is CASSSRARPGTESVYYGYTF. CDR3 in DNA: TGTGCCAGCAGCTCCAGAGCCAGACCCGGGACAGAATCTGTTTATTATGGCTACACCTTC.

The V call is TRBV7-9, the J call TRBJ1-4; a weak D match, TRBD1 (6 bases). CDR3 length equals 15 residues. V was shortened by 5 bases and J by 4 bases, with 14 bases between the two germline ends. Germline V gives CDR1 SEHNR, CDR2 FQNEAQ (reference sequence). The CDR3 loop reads CASSTGQTYNEKLFF. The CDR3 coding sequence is TGTGCCAGCAGCACCGGACAGACTTATAATGAAAAACTGTTTTTT. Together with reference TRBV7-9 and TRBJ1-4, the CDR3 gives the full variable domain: DTGVSQNPRHKITKRGQNVTFRCDPISEHNRLYWYRQTLGQGPEFLTYFQNEAQLEKSRLLSDRFSAERPKGSFSTLEIQRTEQGDSAMYLCASSTGQTYNEKLFFGSGTQLSVL.

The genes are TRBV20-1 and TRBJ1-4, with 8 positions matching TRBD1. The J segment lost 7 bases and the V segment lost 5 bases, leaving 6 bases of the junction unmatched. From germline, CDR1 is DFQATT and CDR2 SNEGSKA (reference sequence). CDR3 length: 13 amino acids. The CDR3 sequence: CSAPPGGAEKLFF. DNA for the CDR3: TGCAGTGCTCCCCCAGGGGGCGCTGAAAAACTGTTTTTT.

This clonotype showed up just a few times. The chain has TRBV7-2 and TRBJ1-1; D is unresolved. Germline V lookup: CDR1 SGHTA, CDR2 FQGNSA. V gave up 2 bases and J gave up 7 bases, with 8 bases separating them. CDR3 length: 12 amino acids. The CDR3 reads CASSLKGNEAFF. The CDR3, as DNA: TGTGCCAGCAGCTTAAAGGGAAATGAAGCTTTCTTT.

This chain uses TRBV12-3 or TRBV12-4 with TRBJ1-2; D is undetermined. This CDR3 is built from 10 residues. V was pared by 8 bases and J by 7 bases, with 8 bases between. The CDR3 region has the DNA TGTGCCAGCGGGGAAAGTGGCTACACCTTC. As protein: CASGESGYTF.

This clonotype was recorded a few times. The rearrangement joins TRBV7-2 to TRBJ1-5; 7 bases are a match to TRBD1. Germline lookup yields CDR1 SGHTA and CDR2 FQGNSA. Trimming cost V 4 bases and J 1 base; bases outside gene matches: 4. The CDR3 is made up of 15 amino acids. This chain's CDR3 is CASSSQGTSNQPQHF. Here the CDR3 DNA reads TGTGCCAGCAGCTCACAGGGGACCAGCAATCAGCCCCAGCATTTT.